This TCR beta chain was observed in a study of beta chain features in type 1 diabetes (dated by TCRdb to 2017 to 2018). Turning to the overall study: Mean age, gender distribution, total cell number and subset yield were not different between patients and healthy donors. The study compared the TCRB repertoires of sorted circulating CD4+ T cell subsets in recently diagnosed type 1 diabetes patients with those in matched healthy donors. Regulatory and stem cell-like memory subsets were obtained from only 8 patients and roughly eight healthy donors, while naive and central memory subsets were obtained from all 28 donors. A total of approximately 100 million sorted cells were examined across all samples, and the number of cells per subset was strongly correlated with RNA yield.

On the study overall, not on this receptor specifically: HLA sub-analyses involved small numbers of individuals, so any influence of HLA type on TCRB rearrangement remained unresolved. Shorter templates might have been favored by PCR, but patient and control samples were amplified and corrected together, so both groups would have been affected equally by any skew. Sequencing cDNA rather than genomic DNA could over-represent highly expressing activated cells, although activation and CD3 levels did not differ between groups. Patients with type 1 diabetes made fewer insertions and deleted more nucleotides at VDJ recombination sites, implying thymic rearrangement abnormalities. Naive, central memory and regulatory TCRB repertoires appeared to be more alike among patients than among healthy donors. Type 1 diabetes patients showed a moderate but significant shortening of TCRB CDR3 length in all four CD4+ subsets.

Comments on this clone: Its antigen is not yet known. The record has no base qualities; no much larger clone is one base away.

All of the isolated RNA was reverse transcribed with the High Capacity cDNA Reverse Transcription Kit, so expressed TCRB transcripts were sequenced. Deep immunoSEQ sequencing was applied to naive, central memory and regulatory T cell samples, giving an average of around 3.4 million total reads per sample. After sorted cells were lysed in RLT buffer, RNA was extracted with DNase-treated RNeasy Micro or Mini kits, with the choice depending on cell number. To prevent cross-contamination, each cell subset was processed individually, whereas patient and healthy donor samples were processed jointly. TCRB sequences were amplified from cDNA with the immunoSEQ multiplex PCR, producing 87-bp fragments spanning the CDR3 region. Sequencing of the amplicons was performed on the Illumina HiSeq platform. The authors' pipeline ran thus. PCR bias was corrected computationally using synthetic template baselines, and reads within Hamming distance 2 were collapsed, with unmergeable singletons discarded. By aligning reads against IMGT, V, D and J genes, CDR3 length, and insertions or deletions at six rearrangement sites were assigned. Within each subset, clonotype counts were normalized to sorted cell number, after which true diversity and Gini coefficients were computed with the tcR R package. Repertoire sharing was quantified using the overlap coefficient calculated on TCRB nucleotide sequences. Out-of-frame TCRB sequences from naive cells were analyzed to stand in for the pre-selection repertoire. TCRdb obtained this table from immuneACCESS and retained in-frame rearrangements with V and J assigned. These tables miss some clones; where compared with another copy, unresolved V genes account for less than half of the shortfall, and the remainder is unexplained. V, J and clone size are those of that table, while D and trimming were read from the DNA. In this sample the table shows about 160,000 clones, 50% to 70% of which occur a single time. Together, the top ten hold roughly 0.092% of the sample.

From each donor, a single peripheral blood sample of around 120 mL on average was drawn into heparinised tubes. Naive, central memory, regulatory and stem cell-like memory CD4+ T cells were sorted on a BD FACSAria II using a panel including CD45RO, CCR7, CD25, CD127, CD95 and CD27. Purity was above 95% for every sorted population. PBMCs were separated immediately by Lymphoprep density gradient centrifugation and were stained directly, without being cultured. So that batch effects would be minimized, each experiment stained and sorted samples in pairs, pairing one healthy donor with one patient. Germline trimming: 5 bases from V, 1 base from J; junction bases outside gene matches: 5. The germline V gene provides CDR1 SQVTM and CDR2 ANQGSEA. The CDR3 sequence holds 14 residues, the cysteine and phenylalanine included. Only the CDR3 DNA is retained, 42 bases long and in frame from the first base.

Recombination connected TRBV29-1 to TRBJ1-1; 9 of the junction bases match TRBD1. The specimen was naive CD4+ T cells from blood. The label giving this sample's cell subset or site can be read as: true naive CD4+ T cells. The source is a man aged 30-40 years with type 1 diabetes. Here the CDR3 is given as CSVPPGQGNTEAFF. The DNA is as follows: TGCAGCGTTCCTCCGGGACAGGGGAACACTGAAGCTTTCTTT.